Sequencing of this T cell receptor (beta chain) was carried out in a study of neurological immune-mediated disorders. V dropped 1 base and J dropped 9 bases, with 12 bases sitting between them. The CDR3 contains 13 residues. Per germline, CDR1 SGHDN and CDR2 FVKESK. The time point denotes: longitudinal time-point 3. TCRdb re-called the 5' RACE reads through MiXCR, storing one row per CDR3 protein. Found here are 84,000 or so distinct CDR3 sequences, 4.3% of them singletons; the top ten hold around 5%. The V and J genes are TRBV14 and TRBJ1-2; D is ambiguous. The source is an older woman with multiple sclerosis. Sequenced input: PBMCs. Here the CDR3 DNA reads TGTGCCAGCAGCCAAGTGGCAAGAACGTGCTACACCTTC. It specifies CASSQVARTCYTF.